This T cell receptor (beta chain) originates from a study of T cells in localized non-small cell lung cancer. CDR1 is SGHVS, CDR2 FNYEAQ, per germline. V was cut by 1 base and J by 4 bases, with 13 bases left in between. This CDR3 contains 15 residues. Comments on this clone: Its antigen is currently unknown.

Here immunoSEQ multiplex PCR was the method, and the copy in TCRdb shows in-frame clones only, minus some. The sample lists 20,000 to 25,000 clones, roughly nine tenths seen once, with approximately 30% in the top ten. Whole-study results and caveats: Longer overall survival was linked to higher blood T cell density. Researchers found a median around 61 of the top 100 tumor clones in adjacent lung. Uninvolved adjacent lung had the highest recorded T cell clonality, with tumor below it.

This TCR came from a male donor older than 55 with stage I squamous cell lung carcinoma. The input for sequencing was peripheral blood, taken before any cancer treatment. The chain is built from TRBV7-6 and TRBJ1-2; possibly TRBD1 for D (6 bases). Written as DNA, the CDR3 is TGTGCCAGCAGCTTAGTTTCGGGGGGCGCCTATGGCTACACCTTC. As protein: CASSLVSGGAYGYTF.